The 18 T cell receptor beta chains listed next were all sequenced from one sample in a study of blood T cell repertoires in COVID-19 (dated by TCRdb to 2018 to 2021). Libraries were made using the immunoSEQ multiplex PCR assay. TCRdb limited this immuneACCESS table to in-frame rearrangements with V and J called. A share of clones is missing; checked studies link under half to unresolved V genes, and the rest is unexplained. This sample is represented by about 200,000 clones; 80% to 85% of them were singletons. The ten largest clones take up 8% to 10% of the sample. The sequenced sample was peripheral blood. Receptor source: a woman older than 75 with COVID-19, enrolled during active disease.

To note about this clone: At one of its ends the junction is not consistent with the germline gene, which may arise from a read error. The V gene is TRBV7-2, the J gene TRBJ2-3; TRBD2 matches at 14 bases. This CDR3 is built from 17 residues. Germline CDR1 and CDR2: SGHTA and FQGNSA. CDR3 amino acids: CASNLPGLAGDTDTQYF. In nucleotides, the CDR3 is TGTGCCAGCAACTTACCGGGACTAGCGGGGGACACAGATACGCAGTATTTT.

The chain employs TRBV6-5 and TRBJ1-1; no definite D call. There are 12 residues in the CDR3. V lost 2 bases and J 10 bases, leaving 11 bases between the germline ends. CDR1 and CDR2 (germline): MNHEY, SVGAGI. This chain's CDR3 is CASSYPGGGAFF. The CDR3 DNA sequence: TGTGCCAGCAGTTACCCCGGAGGAGGAGCTTTCTTT.

The chain links TRBV20-1 to TRBJ2-7; TRBD1 aligns across 7 bases. After removal of 5 bases from V and 6 bases from J, the junction contained 4 bases not matched to a gene. CDR3 length: 11 amino acids. Germline V gene lookup returns CDR1 DFQATT and CDR2 SNEGSKA (reference sequence). CDR3 amino acids: CSAARTGEQYF. The CDR3 nucleotides are TGCAGTGCTGCCCGGACAGGCGAGCAGTACTTC.

This chain links TRBV19 with TRBJ2-2, with TRBD1 matching 9 bases. The CDR3 runs 14 residues. Looked up from germline, CDR1 is LNHDA and CDR2 is SQIVND (reference sequence). Losses at the gene ends were 8 bases for V and 3 bases for J; bases not matched to a gene: 4. The DNA for the CDR3 is TGTGCCAGTCAAAGGACAGGGGACACCGGGGAGCTGTTTTTT. Translating it yields CASQRTGDTGELFF.

The chain employs TRBV6-2 or TRBV6-3 and TRBJ2-7, with TRBD1 matching over 7 bases. J gave up 6 bases and V 2 bases, and 10 bases lay outside the gene matches. Germline CDR1 is MNHEY and CDR2 is SVGEGT. The CDR3 spans 15 residues. This CDR3 reads CASSYGALQGSEQYF. DNA for the CDR3: TGTGCCAGCAGTTACGGGGCTTTACAGGGGTCCGAGCAGTACTTC.

This chain links TRBV7-2 with TRBJ1-2; TRBD1 agrees at 8 bases. The junction had 10 bases not matched to a gene; V was cut back by 3 bases and J by 7 bases. The CDR3 runs to 15 residues. CDR1 and CDR2 (germline): SGHTA, FQGNSA. The CDR3 sequence is CASSFLRAGGTGYTF. The CDR3 region has the DNA TGTGCCAGCAGCTTTCTACGGGCAGGGGGCACTGGCTACACCTTC.

The CDR3 region has the DNA TGTGCCAGCAGCCTCTCTAGGGAGTACTACAATGAGCAGTTCTTC. Protein product: CASSLSREYYNEQFF. The chain is built from TRBV6-2 or TRBV6-3 and TRBJ2-1; a possible D gene is TRBD2 (5 bases). CDR1 is MNHEY, CDR2 SVGEGT, per germline. The CDR3 runs to 15 residues. V lost 6 bases and J 3 bases, leaving 15 bases between the germline ends.

This chain uses TRBV7-2 with TRBJ2-7; 10 bases fit TRBD2. J was trimmed by 7 bases and V by 5 bases; bases with no gene match: 8. Germline V gene sequence: CDR1 SGHTA, CDR2 FQGNSA. The CDR3 has 14 residues. The CDR3 loop is CASSPAGGLGEQYF. The CDR3 DNA reads TGTGCCAGCAGCCCAGCGGGAGGGCTTGGGGAGCAGTACTTC.

A few counts support this clone. The DNA for the CDR3 is TGCAGCGTCGCGGGACAGGGTAATGAAAAACTGTTTTTT. This translates into CSVAGQGNEKLFF. The J gene is TRBJ1-4, the V gene TRBV29-1; 9 bases line up with TRBD1. J was trimmed by 4 bases and V by 6 bases; bases with no gene match: 3. CDR3 length: 13 amino acids. Germline V gene sequence: CDR1 SQVTM, CDR2 ANQGSEA.

This clone turned up a few times. The chain links TRBV6-5 to TRBJ1-2, with TRBD1 matching 8 bases. The CDR3 is 13 residues long. J was trimmed by 8 bases and V by 6 bases; bases with no gene match: 8. Per germline, CDR1 MNHEY and CDR2 SVGAGI. DNA for the CDR3: TGTGCCAGCAGGAAACCCGACAGGGGCGGCTACACCTTC. Translated, it gives CASRKPDRGGYTF.

J is TRBJ2-6 and V is TRBV28, with D maybe TRBD2 (5 bases). CDR1 MDHEN and CDR2 SYDVKM come from the germline V gene. Trimming removed 3 bases at V and 2 bases at J, with 8 bases between. The CDR3 spans 15 residues. The CDR3 spells CASSLDGAGANVLTF. In nucleotides, the CDR3 is TGTGCCAGCAGTTTGGACGGGGCTGGGGCCAACGTCCTGACTTTC.

This clone was detected only once. The chain has TRBV12-3 or TRBV12-4 and TRBJ1-5; 7 nucleotides match TRBD1. The junction had 5 bases not matched to a gene; V was cut back by 6 bases and J by 6 bases. The length of the CDR3 is 13 residues. In DNA, the CDR3 is TGTGCCAGCAGGCCGTCAGGGGGTCAGCCCCAGCATTTT. It encodes CASRPSGGQPQHF.

This clone appeared a single time. The J gene is TRBJ2-7, the V gene TRBV7-2; 9 bases agree with TRBD1. The CDR3 is made up of 16 amino acids. Trimming took 2 bases from V and 3 from J; bases not matched to a gene: 8. Germline assignment: CDR1 SGHTA and CDR2 FQGNSA. The CDR3 protein is CASSLSPGTGNYEQYF. DNA of the CDR3: TGTGCCAGCAGCTTATCCCCCGGGACAGGGAACTACGAGCAGTACTTC.

V gene TRBV28 combines with J gene TRBJ1-1; D is unclear. There are 13 residues in the CDR3. The germline V gene has CDR1 MDHEN and CDR2 SYDVKM. Between the trimmed V and J ends, which lost 3 bases and 3 bases, there was a span of 8 bases. This CDR3 is CASSFSSYTEAFF. CDR3 sequence (DNA): TGTGCCAGCAGTTTCTCAAGCTACACTGAAGCTTTCTTT.

This clone was detected once. Here the CDR3 reads CASSIDRVAGELFF. The CDR3 DNA reads TGTGCCAGTAGTATAGATCGGGTGGCCGGGGAGCTGTTTTTT. V gene TRBV19 combines with J gene TRBJ2-2; D ambiguous. The CDR3 runs to 14 residues. CDR1 is LNHDA and CDR2 is SQIVND in the germline V gene (reference sequence). The ends were cut back, 0 bases at V and 6 bases at J, with 8 bases in the middle.

The chain links TRBV6-4 to TRBJ2-3, with 8 nucleotides matching TRBD2. Germline loops: CDR1 MRHNA, CDR2 SNTAGT. The CDR3 is made up of 15 amino acids. The J segment lost 4 bases and the V segment lost 6 bases, leaving 9 bases of the junction unmatched. CDR3 loop: CASSPGGGWADTQYF. Written as DNA, the CDR3 is TGTGCCAGCAGCCCCGGGGGGGGCTGGGCAGATACGCAGTATTTT.

The chain employs TRBV19 and TRBJ2-5; 7 positions match TRBD1. The CDR3 totals 16 residues. Germline V lookup: CDR1 LNHDA, CDR2 SQIVND (reference sequence). Trimming cost V 3 bases and J 2 bases; bases outside gene matches: 9. The CDR3 DNA reads as TGTGCCAGTAGTATGCGGACAGGTTCGGGACAAGAGACCCAGTACTTC. This codes for CASSMRTGSGQETQYF.

The rearrangement joins TRBV5-1 to TRBJ1-1; 8 bases are shared with TRBD1. From germline, CDR1 is SGHRS and CDR2 YFSETQ. The CDR3 consists of 15 residues. V dropped 4 bases and J dropped 1; count of bases not matched to a gene: 6. CDR3 nucleotides: TGCGCCAGCAGCGGTACAGGGGGTACGAACACTGAAGCTTTCTTT. This sequence encodes CASSGTGGTNTEAFF.